The 30 T cell receptor beta chains below come from one sample, sequenced in a study of shared clonotypes between healthy human individuals. TCRdb keeps only in-frame clones here, not all; method: immunoSEQ multiplex PCR. The sample shows some 700,000 clones, about 92% of them seen only once. The sequencing input was memory CD8+ T cells from PBMCs. Subset denoted: CD45RO+ cells pooled with CCR7-negative TemRA cells. The receptors originated from a man between 18 and 29 years old in good health. Some clones in this sample may be carry-over from other donors' samples.

The rearrangement links TRBV6-5 to TRBJ2-4; perhaps D is TRBD1 or TRBD2 (5 bases each). The germline gives CDR1 MNHEY, CDR2 SVGAGI. Trimming shortened V by 0 bases and J by 7 bases, and 13 bases separated the two germline ends. CDR3 length equals 15 residues. This chain's CDR3 is CASSYSGEGPNIQYF. For the CDR3, the DNA is TGTGCCAGCAGTTACTCCGGAGAGGGGCCCAACATTCAGTACTTC.

The CDR3 DNA reads TGTGCCAGCAGTACGGGGGCTGGCTATGGCTACACCTTC. This codes for CASSTGAGYGYTF. The chain recombines TRBV7-9 with TRBJ1-2; a possible D gene is TRBD1 (6 bases). The CDR3 runs 13 residues. Germline assignment: CDR1 SEHNR and CDR2 FQNEAQ (reference sequence). The V and J ends lost 6 bases and 4 bases respectively, with 12 bases between them.

The rearrangement uses TRBV7-6 and TRBJ2-3; D is possibly TRBD2 (6 bases). The length of the CDR3 is 15 residues. V dropped 6 bases and J dropped 0 bases, with 13 bases sitting between them. The germline V gene encodes CDR1 SGHVS and CDR2 FNYEAQ. This CDR3 reads CASSLGRFSTDTQYF. The CDR3 coding sequence is TGTGCCAGCAGTCTCGGGAGATTCAGCACAGATACGCAGTATTTT.

This chain connects TRBV7-3 to TRBJ2-1, with 9 bases aligning to TRBD1. The CDR3 runs to 16 residues. V was clipped by 4 bases and J by 7 bases; unmatched bases: 11. The germline V gene has CDR1 SGHTA and CDR2 FQGTGA. This CDR3 is CASSSPGQGFGNEQFF. CDR3 nucleotide sequence: TGTGCCAGCAGCTCCCCGGGACAGGGCTTTGGGAATGAGCAGTTCTTC.

The chain is built from TRBV7-9 and TRBJ2-1; 12 bases map to TRBD2. The CDR3 has 17 residues. The germline V gene encodes CDR1 SEHNR and CDR2 FQNEAQ (reference sequence). V was clipped by 4 bases and J by 6 bases; unmatched bases: 10. CDR3 DNA sequence: TGTGCCAGCAGCTCGAGGACTAGCGGGATAGTCGGCAATGAGCAGTTCTTC. It codes for CASSSRTSGIVGNEQFF.

The sample holds one count of this clone. The chain combines TRBV27 with TRBJ2-5; maybe TRBD1 (6 bases). V was clipped by 8 bases and J by 4 bases, with 23 bases between them. This CDR3 contains 16 residues. From germline, CDR1 is MNHEY and CDR2 SMNVEV (reference sequence). DNA for the CDR3: TGTGCCAGCCGCAAATCTCCGGGACACGCGGGAGAGACCCAGTACTTC. Translated: CASRKSPGHAGETQYF.

This CDR3 reads CASSSALYNEQFF. As DNA, the CDR3 is TGTGCCAGCAGCTCTGCCTTGTACAATGAGCAGTTCTTC. The chain joins TRBV7-9 to TRBJ2-1, with unresolved D. The V gene's germline CDR1 is SEHNR and CDR2 FQNEAQ (reference sequence). This CDR3 has 13 residues. The germline V and J ends were trimmed by 4 bases and 4 bases, with 8 bases remaining between them.

The chain joins TRBV4-1 to TRBJ2-5; perhaps D is TRBD1 or TRBD2 (5 bases each). Trimming shortened V by 4 bases and J by 0 bases, and 12 bases separated the two germline ends. The CDR3 spans 15 residues. Germline V CDR1 and CDR2: MGHRA, YSYEKL. CDR3 in amino acids: CASSPTGTYQETQYF. As DNA, the CDR3 is TGCGCCAGCAGCCCGACGGGGACGTACCAAGAGACCCAGTACTTC.

This chain uses TRBV6-1 with TRBJ2-7, with 9 positions matching TRBD2. Germline assignment: CDR1 MNHNS and CDR2 SASEGT. This CDR3 has 17 amino acids. The V and J ends lost 2 bases and 3 bases, in that order; junction bases with no gene match: 11. CDR3 nucleotides: TGTGCCAGCAGTGAAACGGACAGGACTAGCGACTTCTACGAGCAGTACTTC. Encoded protein: CASSETDRTSDFYEQYF.

The J gene is TRBJ1-3, the V gene TRBV19; a possible D gene is TRBD1 (6 bases). Trimming left V 0 bases short and J 1 base short, with 16 bases between. The length of the CDR3 is 18 residues. Looked up from germline, CDR1 is LNHDA and CDR2 is SQIVND (reference sequence). CDR3 DNA: TGTGCCAGTAGTATAGATGGCCTCGACAGGCCGTCTGGAAACACCATATATTTT. Protein product: CASSIDGLDRPSGNTIYF.

The chain has TRBV19 and TRBJ1-3; D ambiguous. Germline V CDR1 and CDR2: LNHDA, SQIVND (reference sequence). The germline V and J ends were trimmed by 7 bases and 0 bases, with 13 bases remaining between them. The CDR3 runs to 15 residues. The CDR3 sequence: CASTWVHVSGNTIYF. CDR3 nucleotides: TGTGCCAGTACCTGGGTCCATGTCTCTGGAAACACCATATATTTT.

The V call is TRBV28, the J call TRBJ2-7; D remains ambiguous. V lost 6 bases and J 1 base, leaving 10 bases between the germline ends. Germline CDR1 is MDHEN and CDR2 is SYDVKM. The CDR3 consists of 13 residues. In nucleotides, the CDR3 is TGTGCCAGCAGCCACGGCCGGTCCTACGAGCAGTACTTC. Amino acid sequence: CASSHGRSYEQYF.

This chain uses TRBV7-3 with TRBJ1-1, with D hard to call. This CDR3 contains 10 residues. In germline, CDR1 is SGHTA, CDR2 FQGTGA. V lost 2 bases and J lost 10, with 5 bases in between. The CDR3 protein is CASSLYGAFF. In DNA form, the CDR3 reads TGTGCCAGCAGCTTATACGGAGCTTTCTTT.

Only one count was recorded for this clone. The CDR3, as DNA: TGCGCCAGCCAAGGTTGGACAGCGAACACCGGGGAGCTGTTTTTT. This codes for CASQGWTANTGELFF. The chain combines TRBV4-1 with TRBJ2-2; possibly TRBD1 for D (6 bases). The germline V and J ends were trimmed by 8 bases and 0 bases, with 13 bases remaining between them. This CDR3 has 15 amino acids. The germline CDR1 and CDR2 sequences are MGHRA and YSYEKL.

The rearrangement uses TRBV10-3 and TRBJ2-5; 8 bases line up with TRBD2. The CDR3 loop spans 15 amino acids. The V gene end was trimmed by 3 bases and the J gene end by 3 bases; junction bases not matched to a gene: 6. CDR1 and CDR2 from the germline V gene are ENHRY and SYGVKD. The CDR3 sequence is CAISDDPGLEETQYF. In DNA, the CDR3 is TGTGCCATCAGTGATGATCCGGGACTAGAAGAGACCCAGTACTTC.

The chain employs TRBV5-6 and TRBJ2-3; D may match TRBD1 or TRBD2 (5 bases each). CDR1 SGHDT and CDR2 YYEEEE come from the germline V gene. With 4 bases removed from V and 5 bases from J, the gap between germline ends came to 20 bases. The CDR3 is 16 amino acids. CDR3 in amino acids: CASSPSPRGKGDTQYF. The CDR3, as DNA: TGTGCCAGCAGCCCTAGTCCGAGGGGAAAGGGAGATACGCAGTATTTT.

The V gene is TRBV9, the J gene TRBJ1-3; D ambiguous. Germline V gene data show CDR1 as SGDLS and CDR2 as YYNGEE. There are 16 residues in the CDR3. V was shortened by 0 bases and J by 2 bases, with 12 bases between the two germline ends. The CDR3 here is CASSVALQGPGNTIYF. In nucleotides, the CDR3 is TGTGCCAGCAGCGTAGCACTCCAAGGGCCTGGAAACACCATATATTTT.

This chain uses TRBV27 with TRBJ2-1; D not certain. V was pared by 7 bases and J by 5 bases, with 9 bases between. The CDR3 has 12 residues. Germline CDR1 reads MNHEY; CDR2 reads SMNVEV (reference sequence). In DNA form, the CDR3 reads TGTGCCAGCAACGGGCAGGACAATGAGCAGTTCTTC. Its translation is CASNGQDNEQFF.

This chain uses TRBV7-2 with TRBJ1-2; no clear D gene. CDR1 and CDR2 from the germline V gene are SGHTA and FQGNSA. This CDR3 comprises 15 residues. V lost 8 bases and J 6 bases, leaving 22 bases between the germline ends. The CDR3 spells CASPRPDTGWDGYTF. The CDR3, as DNA: TGTGCCAGCCCTCGACCTGACACGGGGTGGGATGGCTACACCTTC.

This chain joins TRBV27 and TRBJ2-7; 12 bases map to TRBD1. Germline CDR1 and CDR2: MNHEY and SMNVEV (reference sequence). The CDR3 is made up of 16 amino acids. V trimming: 0 bases; J trimming: 5 bases; junction bases outside the gene matches: 5. Here the CDR3 reads CASSLSPGQGAHEQYF. CDR3 nucleotides: TGTGCCAGCAGTTTATCACCGGGACAGGGGGCCCACGAGCAGTACTTC.

The chain is built from TRBV27 and TRBJ1-1; D might be TRBD1 (6 bases). The length of the CDR3 is 16 residues. V lost 2 bases and J 4 bases, leaving 17 bases between the germline ends. Germline loops: CDR1 MNHEY, CDR2 SMNVEV (reference sequence). The CDR3 DNA reads TGTGCCAGCAGTTTAGTCCGGAGGGGAGGGGGCACTGAAGCTTTCTTT. It translates to CASSLVRRGGGTEAFF.

The rearrangement links TRBV27 to TRBJ1-3; unclear D gene. The CDR3 loop spans 13 amino acids. CDR1 and CDR2 (germline): MNHEY, SMNVEV (reference sequence). V was cut by 2 bases and J by 4 bases, with 6 bases left in between. For the CDR3, the DNA is TGTGCCAGCAGTTTAGTTCTCGGAAACACCATATATTTT. Residues: CASSLVLGNTIYF.

Concerning this clone: Other nucleotide sequences in the sample specify the same CDR3. V usage is TRBV27 and J usage is TRBJ2-7, with D hard to call. Trimming cost V 4 bases and J 2 bases, with 6 bases left between them. The CDR3 sequence is 12 residues long. Germline CDR1 and CDR2: MNHEY and SMNVEV (reference sequence). This chain's CDR3 is CASSSHPYEQYF. CDR3 DNA: TGTGCCAGCAGTTCTCACCCCTACGAGCAGTACTTC.

This clone was observed at least ten times. J is TRBJ2-7 and V is TRBV7-9, with 7 bases lining up with TRBD2. Germline V gene lookup returns CDR1 SEHNR and CDR2 FQNEAQ (reference sequence). J lost 2 bases, V lost 1 base, and 8 bases had no gene match. This CDR3 contains 16 residues. CDR3 amino acids: CASSLESGARPYEQYF. The CDR3 region has the DNA TGTGCCAGCAGCTTAGAAAGCGGGGCGCGGCCCTACGAGCAGTACTTC.

The gene calls are TRBV18 and TRBJ2-6; the D is unclear. This CDR3 has 20 residues. Germline V gene lookup returns CDR1 KGHSH and CDR2 LQKENI. The germline V and J ends were trimmed by 0 bases and 0 bases, with 18 bases remaining between them. CDR3 loop: CASSPPGSVAVYSGANVLTF. DNA of the CDR3: TGTGCCAGCTCACCACCAGGATCGGTCGCAGTATACTCTGGGGCCAACGTCCTGACTTTC.

V and J are TRBV9 and TRBJ2-5; TRBD2 might be the D (6 bases). CDR3 length: 14 residues. Germline CDR1 and CDR2: SGDLS and YYNGEE. Deletions cut 3 bases from V and 5 bases from J, with 14 bases between. DNA for the CDR3: TGTGCCAGCAGCGCCTATGCGGGGAGCGAGACCCAGTACTTC. Protein: CASSAYAGSETQYF.

The V gene is TRBV9, the J gene TRBJ2-7; D is unresolved. Germline assignment: CDR1 SGDLS and CDR2 YYNGEE. Trimming pared 0 bases from V and 3 bases from J, leaving 10 bases between. The CDR3 consists of 14 residues. For the CDR3, the DNA is TGTGCCAGCAGCGTAGGTGGCAGAAACTACGAGCAGTACTTC. Amino acid sequence: CASSVGGRNYEQYF.

V gene TRBV9 combines with J gene TRBJ1-4; no firm D call. The CDR3 sequence is 13 residues long. Looked up from germline, CDR1 is SGDLS and CDR2 is YYNGEE. V was trimmed by 5 bases and J by 6 bases, leaving 11 bases between them. The CDR3 DNA reads as TGTGCCAGCAGAGGAGGGTCGGATGAAAAACTGTTTTTT. Its protein is CASRGGSDEKLFF.

A note on this clone: Other DNA sequences in this sample translate to the same CDR3. V gene TRBV27 combines with J gene TRBJ2-7; TRBD1 agrees at 9 bases. The J segment lost 2 bases and the V segment lost 5 bases, leaving 4 bases of the junction unmatched. Per germline, CDR1 MNHEY and CDR2 SMNVEV (reference sequence). This CDR3 is 14 amino acids long. Written as DNA, the CDR3 is TGTGCCAGCAGTCCACGACAGGGGGCCTACGAGCAGTACTTC. It is translated as CASSPRQGAYEQYF.

The chain employs TRBV9 and TRBJ2-7; TRBD2 aligns across 10 bases. The V gene end was trimmed by 4 bases and the J gene end by 1 base; junction bases not matched to a gene: 8. The CDR3 length is 16 residues. The germline V gene has CDR1 SGDLS and CDR2 YYNGEE. CDR3 in amino acids: CASSPKPGLASYEQYF. CDR3 sequence (DNA): TGTGCCAGCAGCCCGAAACCGGGACTAGCGTCCTACGAGCAGTACTTC.